This TCR beta chain was recorded in a study of OX40 agonist ivuxolimab in advanced cancers. For context, the study as a whole: Ivuxolimab was a fully human IgG2 agonistic monoclonal antibody targeting the costimulatory receptor OX40 (CD134). Peripheral TCRbeta sequencing aimed to test whether ivuxolimab altered TCR sequence diversity and caused clonal T-cell expansion. Prior anti-PD-1, anti-PD-L1 or anti-CTLA-4 therapy was permitted, and checkpoint inhibitors had been received by under 50% of dose-escalation patients. Among the approximately 50 dose-escalation patients, approximately 20 had hepatocellular carcinoma, approximately 15 melanoma, 9 renal cell carcinoma and 9 head and neck cancer. The paper reports the monotherapy dose-escalation portion (N of about 47 patients) of the phase I ivuxolimab trial. A male proportion of 82.7% and a mean age of around 60 years, ranging from roughly 23 to 85, were recorded for the dose-escalation cohort. Partial responses occurred in three dose-escalation patients, of whom one had hepatocellular carcinoma and two had cutaneous melanoma. Intravenous ivuxolimab was administered to patients every 2 weeks at six dose levels: 0.01, 0.1, 0.3, 1.5, 3 and 10 mg/kg. Here is what the overall study found, with its caveats: At doses from 0.1 to 3.0 mg/kg, clonal expansion was seen in both CD4+ and CD8+ blood T cells between baseline and week 6. In the 0.1-3.0 mg/kg groups, partial responders were among the patients with the lowest normalized peripheral clonal expansion, particularly in CD8+ T cells. After ivuxolimab, expanded clones were on average more numerous among CD8+ T cells than among CD4+ T cells. The antigen specificity of the clonally expanded peripheral T cells was not determined. Low levels of normalized T-cell clonal expansion were also shown by some nonresponding patients.

To sequence the TCRbeta CDR3 region, genomic DNA was isolated from the sorted cells. The immunoSEQ Assay was used to sequence the TCRbeta CDR3 regions. This immuneACCESS table, as held by TCRdb, lists in-frame sequences with V and J called but not all clones. Of the missing ones, under half trace to an unresolved V gene in checked studies; the others have no known cause. This sample is represented by 60,000 to 100,000 clones; over 80% of them were singletons. Of the sample, approximately 0.5% is held by the ten largest clones. Taken from the germline V gene, the CDR1 and CDR2 loops are SGHRS and YFSETQ. Including the terminal cysteine and phenylalanine, the CDR3 comprises 16 residues. Only the CDR3 DNA stays, 48 bases, in frame from base 1. Between the V and J ends, shortened by 2 bases and 0 bases respectively, the junction contains 13 bases. The trial excluded patients who had a history of autoimmune disease or who were on systemic immunosuppression. In every dose cohort, peripheral blood was drawn for TCR sequencing at baseline, cycle 4 day 1, and cycle 7 day 1. The samples were taken from a phase I, first-in-human, multicenter, open-label dose-escalation trial of ivuxolimab. Adults with locally advanced or metastatic melanoma, renal cell carcinoma, hepatocellular carcinoma or head and neck squamous cell carcinoma were enrolled in the trial. Before TCR sequencing, CD4+ and CD8+ T cells were separately sorted from peripheral blood.

As for this clone: The specificity of this receptor is unknown. Per-nucleotide qualities are absent, and no much larger clonotype sits a single base away.

This clonotype was sampled from an adult with an advanced solid tumor such as melanoma, head and neck, liver or kidney cancer. The sequence joins TRBV5-1 to TRBJ2-3, with a tentative D gene TRBD2 over 6 matching bases. Sequencing used CD4+ or CD8+ T cells sorted from blood, obtained in a trial of the OX40 agonist ivuxolimab. For the CDR3, the sequence is CASSFSGAPSTDTQYF. At the DNA level, the sequence is TGCGCCAGCAGCTTCTCGGGAGCCCCTAGCACAGATACGCAGTATTTT.